This note documents a single T cell receptor beta chain sequence. Its target antigen remains unknown. One end of the junction varies from germline; a read error may be responsible. This sample was included in a study of control samples from healthy donors and cancer patients (dated by TCRdb to 2018 to 2020). Including the terminal cysteine and phenylalanine, the CDR3 comprises 14 residues. Only CDR3 DNA is held: 42 bases, read in frame from base 1. CDR1 and CDR2, looked up from the germline V gene, are KGHDR and SFDVKD. Libraries were constructed by the immunoSEQ multiplex PCR assay. Drawn from immuneACCESS, this table holds only the in-frame rearrangements with V and J called that TCRdb kept. Clones are partly lost; checked studies trace under half to an unresolved V gene and leave the rest unexplained. The sample yields 140,000 or so clones; roughly 90% were counted once. Together, the top ten hold around 4.7% of the sample.

The source of this sequence is a man aged 25-40 years in good health. The chain is encoded by TRBV24-1 joined to TRBJ2-1; no D gene is confidently identified. Sequenced material: blood. This receptor carries the CDR3 CATSDYFADIGVLF. In nucleotides, the sequence is TGTGCCACCAGTGATTATTTTGCCGACATCGGCGTCCTCTTC.